What follows are 5 T cell receptor beta chains derived from one specimen sequenced in a study of cytomegalovirus exposure and HLA in healthy donors. The PCR used 60 Vbeta and 13 Jbeta primers. Sequenced by immunoSEQ multiplex PCR; TCRdb stores in-frame clones only, minus some. The sample contains over 150,000 clones, approximately 79% of which appear only once. Input material: PBMCs. These receptors were taken from a human donor in good health.

V gene TRBV28 combines with J gene TRBJ1-3, with D unclear. Trimming took 11 bases from V and 0 from J, leaving 8 bases between them. The CDR3 sequence is 12 residues long. Germline V CDR1 and CDR2: MDHEN, SYDVKM. Written as DNA, the CDR3 is TGTGCCTCCCGGAGCTCTGGAAACACCATATATTTT. It encodes CASRSSGNTIYF.

This chain uses TRBV2 with TRBJ2-1; 8 bases fit TRBD1. The germline CDR1 and CDR2 sequences are SNHLY and FYNNEI. The CDR3 runs to 15 residues. Trimming at V came to 3 bases and at J to 8 bases, leaving 9 bases not matched to a gene. CDR3 amino acids: CASSDPGQVGDEQFF. CDR3 sequence (DNA): TGTGCCAGCAGTGACCCGGGACAGGTAGGGGATGAGCAGTTCTTC.

This chain links TRBV13 with TRBJ2-3, with D unclear. Germline CDR1 PRHDT, CDR2 FYEKMQ (reference sequence). The V and J ends lost 1 base and 4 bases respectively, with 3 bases between them. This CDR3 region has 12 residues. In nucleotides, the CDR3 is TGTGCCAGCAGCTTAGTAGCAGATACGCAGTATTTT. Protein sequence: CASSLVADTQYF.

The chain couples TRBV9 to TRBJ1-4; D gene ambiguous. The germline V and J ends were trimmed by 2 bases and 0 bases, with 8 bases remaining between them. From germline, CDR1 is SGDLS and CDR2 YYNGEE. This CDR3 contains 15 residues. The chain's CDR3 is CASSVSGATNEKLFF. Here the CDR3 DNA reads TGTGCCAGCAGCGTCAGCGGGGCAACTAATGAAAAACTGTTTTTT.

This rearrangement joins TRBV7-9 to TRBJ1-6; D is possibly TRBD1 (5 bases). Germline assignment: CDR1 SEHNR and CDR2 FQNEAQ (reference sequence). This CDR3 region has 15 residues. The V end lost 1 base, the J end lost 10 bases, and 14 bases lay between the germline ends. CDR3 amino acids: CASSLGGGAGSPLHF. As DNA, the CDR3 is TGTGCCAGCAGCTTAGGGGGAGGGGCAGGGTCACCCCTCCACTTT.